This is a list of T cell receptor beta chains from one sample in a study of identical twins. Each CDR3 protein gets one entry after TCRdb re-called the 5' RACE reads with MiXCR. The sample yields about 920,000 distinct CDR3 sequences, 9% to 15% seen once. These records were also assigned to another study, of yellow fever vaccine responses in identical twins.

Specimen: PBMCs. These receptors were collected from a woman in her late teens or twenties in good health. Each CDR3 is given with its conserved first and last residue. The D gene is left open where the match is weak. Some rows have no size entry. The others give once, few or many, or a class for an expanded clone.

d_gene | abundance | j_gene | v_gene | CDR3aa | CDR3nt
TRBD1 | few | TRBJ1-1 | TRBV4-2 | CASSHRTGAGTEAFF | TGTGCCAGCAGCCACAGGACAGGGGCGGGCACTGAAGCTTTCTTT
NA | few | TRBJ1-2 | TRBV2 | CASSEALSYGYTF | TGTGCCAGCAGTGAAGCGCTTAGCTATGGCTACACCTTC
TRBD2 | NA | TRBJ2-7 | TRBV20-1 | CSARALTSGRALFTYEQYF | TGCAGTGCCAGGGCCTTAACTAGCGGGAGGGCCCTTTTTACCTACGAGCAGTACTTC
NA | few | TRBJ2-2 | TRBV12-3/TRBV12-4 | CASSLALVARNTGELFF | TGTGCCAGCAGTTTAGCGCTGGTAGCGAGGAACACCGGGGAGCTGTTTTTT
NA | few | TRBJ2-7 | TRBV3-1 | CASSPVGTLSSYEQYF | TGTGCCAGCAGCCCGGTTGGGACACTGAGCTCCTACGAGCAGTACTTC
NA | many | TRBJ1-3 | TRBV7-3 | CASSPGLSGNTIYF | TGTGCCAGCAGCCCAGGGCTCTCTGGAAACACCATATATTTT
TRBD2 | few | TRBJ2-3 | TRBV29-1 | CSVGSSGGDTDTQYF | TGCAGCGTGGGCTCTAGCGGGGGGGACACAGATACGCAGTATTTT
TRBD2 | NA | TRBJ2-5 | TRBV7-8 | CASRLGRTSGEQETQYF | TGTGCCAGCAGATTGGGTAGGACTAGCGGGGAACAAGAGACCCAGTACTTC
NA | few | TRBJ2-3 | TRBV7-2 | CASSSRVTITDTQYF | TGTGCCAGCAGCTCCCGGGTTACGATCACAGATACGCAGTATTTT
TRBD2 | few | TRBJ2-6 | TRBV10-3 | CAISGTSGRAAGANVLSF | TGTGCCATCAGTGGGACTAGCGGGAGGGCCGCTGGGGCCAACGTCCTGTCTTTC
TRBD2 | NA | TRBJ2-5 | TRBV2 | CASSETRTSGQETQYF | TGTGCCAGCAGTGAAACCAGGACTAGCGGTCAAGAGACCCAGTACTTC
TRBD1 | NA | TRBJ2-3 | TRBV6-1 | CASRTRTGDTQYF | TGTGCCAGCAGGACGAGGACAGGAGATACGCAGTATTTT
TRBD2 | few | TRBJ2-7 | TRBV7-9 | CASSKTRGTTTYEQYF | TGTGCCAGCAGCAAGACTCGAGGGACTACAACCTACGAGCAGTACTTC
NA | few | TRBJ2-6 | TRBV3-1 | CASSHRGSSGANVLTF | TGTGCCAGCAGCCACCGCGGAAGCTCTGGGGCCAACGTCCTGACTTTC
NA | NA | TRBJ2-1 | TRBV4-1 | CASSQPRLVRSYNEQFF | TGCGCCAGCAGCCAGCCCAGACTAGTACGCTCCTACAATGAGCAGTTCTTC
NA | few | TRBJ2-2 | TRBV25-1 | CASRTRAGATGELFF | TGTGCCAGCCGTACTAGAGCAGGGGCCACCGGGGAGCTGTTTTTT
TRBD1 | many | TRBJ1-5 | TRBV12-3/TRBV12-4 | CASTQILSGTGGLPQHF | TGTGCCAGCACCCAAATCCTTAGTGGGACAGGGGGCTTACCCCAGCATTTT
TRBD2 | few | TRBJ2-5 | TRBV14 | CASSQGDGTSKETQYF | TGTGCCAGCAGCCAAGGGGACGGGACTAGTAAAGAGACCCAGTACTTC
NA | NA | TRBJ2-1 | TRBV6-1 | CASTEDKSYNEQFF | TGTGCCAGCACCGAGGACAAATCCTACAATGAGCAGTTCTTC
NA | many | TRBJ2-1 | TRBV3-1 | CASSQEHVGLAYNEQFF | TGTGCCAGCAGCCAAGAGCATGTGGGACTGGCCTACAATGAGCAGTTCTTC
NA | NA | TRBJ2-2 | TRBV5-1 | CASSLDPIDTGELFF | TGCGCCAGCAGCTTGGATCCAATTGACACCGGGGAGCTGTTTTTT
TRBD1 | few | TRBJ1-2 | TRBV12-3/TRBV12-4 | CASSSGTVGYGYTF | TGTGCCAGCAGTTCGGGGACAGTGGGCTATGGCTACACCTTC
NA | NA | TRBJ2-7 | TRBV5-1 | CASSLVQGSGSYEQYF | TGCGCCAGCAGCTTGGTGCAGGGGTCGGGCTCCTACGAGCAGTACTTC
NA | few | TRBJ1-3 | TRBV12-3/TRBV12-4 | CASRLWGTGNTIYF | TGTGCCAGCAGGTTGTGGGGGACTGGAAACACCATATATTTT
NA | NA | TRBJ2-3 | TRBV20-1 | CSARAVATDTQYF | TGCAGTGCACGGGCAGTAGCTACAGATACGCAGTATTTT
NA | NA | TRBJ2-1 | TRBV2 | CASSVRHEQFF | TGTGCCAGCAGTGTTAGGCATGAGCAGTTCTTC
NA | few | TRBJ2-1 | TRBV29-1 | CSVGGQNYNEQFF | TGCAGCGTTGGGGGCCAGAACTACAATGAGCAGTTCTTC
NA | NA | TRBJ2-1 | TRBV12-3/TRBV12-4 | CASSERGLEQFF | TGTGCCAGCAGTGAACGGGGGCTTGAGCAGTTCTTC
NA | NA | TRBJ1-1 | TRBV20-1 | CSAARAGGVNTEAFF | TGCAGTGCCGCTAGAGCGGGCGGGGTTAACACTGAAGCTTTCTTT
NA | NA | TRBJ1-5 | TRBV6-1 | CASRFGVGPIQPQHF | TGTGCCAGCAGGTTTGGGGTGGGTCCGATTCAGCCCCAGCATTTT
TRBD1 | few | TRBJ2-2 | TRBV12-3/TRBV12-4 | CASSRGQGAGELFF | TGTGCCAGCAGCCGGGGACAGGGGGCCGGGGAGCTGTTTTTT
TRBD1 | many | TRBJ1-2 | TRBV12-3/TRBV12-4 | CASSKQGVEGYTF | TGTGCCAGCAGCAAACAGGGGGTGGAAGGCTACACCTTC
NA | few | TRBJ1-2 | TRBV5-1 | CASSHDNNNYGYTF | TGCGCCAGCAGCCACGACAATAACAACTATGGCTACACCTTC
NA | NA | TRBJ1-5 | TRBV28 | CASSLSSTEGKNQPQHF | TGTGCCAGCAGTTTATCTTCGACAGAGGGAAAAAATCAGCCCCAGCATTTT
TRBD1 | few | TRBJ1-2 | TRBV10-3 | CAISGGQTNYGYTF | TGTGCCATCAGTGGGGGACAGACTAACTATGGCTACACCTTC
NA | few | TRBJ2-2 | TRBV11-2 | CASSLVPPGWAGELFF | TGTGCCAGCAGCTTAGTCCCTCCTGGATGGGCTGGGGAGCTGTTTTTT
NA | few | TRBJ2-5 | TRBV4-1 | CASSFHQSSLSQETQYF | TGCGCCAGCAGCTTCCACCAGTCCTCTTTAAGCCAAGAGACCCAGTACTTC
TRBD1 | few | TRBJ2-7 | TRBV3-1 | CASSSGQGVYEQYF | TGTGCCAGCAGTTCGGGACAGGGGGTATACGAGCAGTACTTC
NA | NA | TRBJ1-2 | TRBV7-2 | CASSHRETQGYTF | TGTGCCAGCAGCCACCGGGAAACTCAGGGCTACACCTTC
NA | few | TRBJ1-5 | TRBV20-1 | CSARDLTFVGVQHF | TGCAGTGCTAGAGACCTCACCTTCGTAGGGGTCCAGCATTTT
NA | NA | TRBJ2-1 | TRBV28 | CASRRQATGQFF | TGTGCCAGCAGACGACAGGCGACGGGGCAGTTCTTC
NA | NA | TRBJ2-2 | TRBV21-1 | CASGDGGTGELFF | TGTGCCAGCGGGGATGGGGGCACCGGGGAGCTGTTTTTT
NA | few | TRBJ2-2 | TRBV5-1 | CASSLGAPNTGELFF | TGCGCCAGCAGCTTGGGGGCGCCGAACACCGGGGAGCTGTTTTTT
NA | few | TRBJ1-1 | TRBV27 | CASSYRSDTEAFF | TGTGCCAGCAGTTACCGTTCGGACACTGAAGCTTTCTTT
TRBD1 | NA | TRBJ2-3 | TRBV6-5 | CASSYSIITGDGDTQYF | TGTGCCAGCAGTTACTCGATAATAACAGGGGATGGGGATACGCAGTATTTT
TRBD1 | NA | TRBJ1-1 | TRBV24-1 | CATSVTGATEAFF | TGTGCCACCAGTGTTACAGGGGCCACTGAAGCTTTCTTT
TRBD2 | NA | TRBJ2-1 | TRBV3-1 | CASSHGSSGRNEQFF | TGTGCCAGCAGCCACGGGTCTAGCGGGAGGAATGAGCAGTTCTTC
NA | many | TRBJ2-2 | TRBV3-1 | CASSQDGTPTGELFF | TGTGCCAGCAGCCAAGATGGCACTCCCACCGGGGAGCTGTTTTTT
TRBD1 | NA | TRBJ1-5 | TRBV6-2/TRBV6-3 | CASSSGQGHQPQHF | TGTGCCAGCAGCTCGGGACAGGGCCATCAGCCCCAGCATTTT
NA | NA | TRBJ1-4 | TRBV2 | CASTGSSEKLFF | TGTGCCAGTACAGGGTCCAGTGAAAAACTGTTTTTT
NA | NA | TRBJ2-4 | TRBV4-2 | CASSQEVGEQGIQYF | TGTGCCAGCAGCCAAGAGGTGGGCGAGCAGGGCATTCAGTACTTC
NA | few | TRBJ1-5 | TRBV4-2 | CASSQARDLNQPQHF | TGTGCCAGCAGCCAAGCCCGGGACTTAAATCAGCCCCAGCATTTT
TRBD1 | NA | TRBJ1-1 | TRBV12-5 | CASGTTGGYEAFF | TGTGCTAGTGGTACGACAGGGGGCTATGAAGCTTTCTTT
TRBD1 | NA | TRBJ1-6 | TRBV6-5 | CASSYTRTGVSSYNSPLHF | TGTGCCAGCAGTTACACCCGGACAGGGGTCAGCTCCTATAATTCACCCCTCCACTTT
TRBD2 | few | TRBJ2-7 | TRBV4-2 | CASSEGTSDEQYF | TGTGCCAGCAGTGAGGGGACTAGCGACGAGCAGTACTTC